This T cell receptor beta chain was recovered during a study of T-cell reconstitution after alpha-beta-depleted transplantation in children. Study-wide results and caveats: Expanded graft clones, several hundred of them, were reportedly the source of alpha-beta T cells about two months after transplant.

This clonotype has a count of ten or more. The antigen is unknown. The ends were cut back, 5 bases at V and 0 bases at J, with 11 bases in the middle. The CDR3 covers 15 residues. Germline assignment: CDR1 LNHDA and CDR2 SQIVND (reference sequence). Unique molecular identifiers were used in preparing the TCRbeta library. Each CDR3 protein is one row after TCRdb ran MiXCR on the PCR reads. The sample has about 260,000 distinct CDR3 sequences; around 8% are singletons. The rearrangement joins TRBV19 to TRBJ2-1, with D tentatively TRBD1 (6 bases). The origin of this receptor is a male patient aged 5 to 17 who had a stem cell transplant for acute lymphoblastic leukemia, so the T cells may come from the graft donor. The source material was PBMCs, mostly from graft donor cells, sampled 180 days after TCRalphabeta/CD19-depleted stem cell transplant. CDR3 sequence (DNA): TGTGCCAGTAGTCCGGTGGACAGCTCCTACAATGAGCAGTTCTTC. It encodes CASSPVDSSYNEQFF.